The next 14 T cell receptor beta chains were all read from a single sample in a study of blood T cell repertoires in COVID-19. Clones were read by immunoSEQ multiplex PCR, and TCRdb kept only the in-frame ones, dropping some. The sample holds roughly 250,000 clones, 84% seen once. Source material: peripheral blood. The receptors were sampled from a human donor in a cohort sampled during active COVID-19.

This chain uses TRBV5-4 with TRBJ2-2; possible D gene TRBD1, 6 bases. The CDR3 totals 15 residues. V lost 2 bases and J 0 bases, leaving 8 bases between the germline ends. CDR1 and CDR2 from the germline V gene are SGHNT and YYREEE (reference sequence). CDR3 in amino acids: CASSLQGSNTGELFF. The CDR3 DNA reads as TGTGCCAGCAGCTTACAGGGTTCGAACACCGGGGAGCTGTTTTTT.

This clone was recorded a few times. The chain couples TRBV7-9 to TRBJ2-1; TRBD2 aligns across 8 bases. The CDR3 sequence is 16 residues long. CDR1 and CDR2 from the germline V gene are SEHNR and FQNEAQ (reference sequence). The CDR3 reads CAAGGGALADYNEQFF. For the CDR3, the DNA is TGTGCAGCAGGCGGAGGGGCACTAGCGGACTACAATGAGCAGTTCTTC.

V and J are TRBV7-9 and TRBJ2-7, with TRBD1 as a possible D gene (6 bases). This CDR3 region has 14 residues. Germline loops: CDR1 SEHNR, CDR2 FQNEAQ (reference sequence). V was shortened by 5 bases and J by 5 bases, with 16 bases between the two germline ends. CDR3 sequence (DNA): TGTGCCAGCAGCCCTAGTAACAGGGCGGACGAGCAGTACTTC. It translates to CASSPSNRADEQYF.

CDR3 sequence (DNA): TGTGCCAGTAGTATAGTATCGGGGGGCGAATACGAGCAGTACTTC. This codes for CASSIVSGGEYEQYF. This chain uses TRBV19 with TRBJ2-7, with a weak D call TRBD2 (7 bases). The CDR3 has 15 residues. With 1 base removed from V and 4 bases from J, the gap between germline ends came to 14 bases. Germline V lookup: CDR1 LNHDA, CDR2 SQIVND (reference sequence).

This sequence joins TRBV5-8 and TRBJ2-1; TRBD2 matches 8 bases. The CDR3 extends over 17 amino acids. The junction had 14 bases not matched to a gene; V was cut back by 5 bases and J by 4 bases. Germline V gene data show CDR1 as SGHTS and CDR2 as YDEGEE. The CDR3 loop is CASRLAAGGLPYNEQFF. The CDR3 DNA reads as TGTGCCAGCAGGTTAGCGGCGGGAGGACTACCTTACAATGAGCAGTTCTTC.

The CDR3 DNA reads as TGTGCCAGCAGCTTACAGGCGTACCAAGAGACCCAGTACTTC. This translates into CASSLQAYQETQYF. The rearrangement joins TRBV7-3 to TRBJ2-5; D unclear. Germline CDR1 is SGHTA and CDR2 is FQGTGA. The CDR3 covers 14 residues. Trimming pared 2 bases from V and 0 bases from J, leaving 7 bases between.

CDR3 DNA sequence: TGCGCCAGCAGCTTGTCAGACACAACTAATGAAAAACTGTTTTTT. Its translation is CASSLSDTTNEKLFF. The rearrangement uses TRBV5-1 and TRBJ1-4, with D unclear. CDR1 and CDR2 (germline): SGHRS, YFSETQ. Trimming pared 1 base from V and 0 bases from J, leaving 7 bases between. The CDR3 extends over 15 amino acids.

The V gene is TRBV6-5, the J gene TRBJ2-3; 8 bases align to TRBD1. V dropped 7 bases and J dropped 5; count of bases not matched to a gene: 11. The CDR3 consists of 15 residues. Per the germline V gene, CDR1 is MNHEY and CDR2 is SVGAGI. This CDR3 reads CASTVRTGRRDTQYF. As DNA, the CDR3 is TGTGCCAGCACCGTGAGGACAGGGAGACGAGATACGCAGTATTTT.

The CDR3 reads CASSPQGSGGNPRDTQYF. The CDR3, as DNA: TGTGCCAGCTCACCTCAAGGAAGCGGGGGTAACCCCAGAGATACGCAGTATTTT. The chain couples TRBV18 to TRBJ2-3, with TRBD2 matching 8 bases. The CDR3 length is 18 residues. Trimming at V came to 3 bases and at J to 5 bases, leaving 16 bases not matched to a gene. In germline, CDR1 is KGHSH, CDR2 LQKENI.

The V call is TRBV4-1, the J call TRBJ2-3; TRBD2 is a possible D gene (5 bases). CDR1 is MGHRA, CDR2 YSYEKL, per germline. V lost 4 bases and J 2 bases, leaving 13 bases between the germline ends. This CDR3 contains 15 residues. The CDR3 region is CASSPLGGHTDTQYF. CDR3 coding DNA: TGCGCCAGCAGCCCCCTGGGCGGGCACACAGATACGCAGTATTTT.

This chain joins TRBV7-6 and TRBJ2-5; maybe TRBD2 (6 bases). V was clipped by 2 bases and J by 2 bases, with 27 bases between them. CDR3 size: 20 residues. From germline, CDR1 is SGHVS and CDR2 FNYEAQ. The CDR3 DNA reads as TGTGCCAGCAGCTTAATTAGGGCTGGGTCTAGCGCATCCCTACAAGAGACCCAGTACTTC. Encoded protein: CASSLIRAGSSASLQETQYF.

The table lists this clone with a few counts. The chain joins TRBV19 to TRBJ1-5, with TRBD1 as a possible D gene (5 bases). Trimming took 7 bases from V and 0 from J, leaving 10 bases between them. This CDR3 is 14 amino acids long. CDR1 and CDR2 from the germline V gene are LNHDA and SQIVND (reference sequence). The chain's CDR3 is CASKTEPSNQPQHF. DNA of the CDR3: TGTGCCAGTAAGACAGAACCTAGCAATCAGCCCCAGCATTTT.

This chain uses TRBV7-8 with TRBJ2-2, with 7 bases identical to TRBD2. The V and J ends lost 5 bases and 0 bases, in that order; junction bases with no gene match: 6. From germline, CDR1 is SGHVS and CDR2 FQNEAQ. CDR3 length: 16 amino acids. The CDR3 DNA reads TGTGCCAGCAGCGTTTCGGGGGGTACGAACACCGGGGAGCTGTTTTTT. It encodes CASSVSGGTNTGELFF.

The J gene is TRBJ1-1, the V gene TRBV19; no definite D call. Germline CDR1 is LNHDA and CDR2 is SQIVND (reference sequence). This CDR3 is 14 amino acids long. Trimming pared 7 bases from V and 0 bases from J, leaving 12 bases between. The CDR3 loop reads CASTPLLLNTEAFF. The CDR3 nucleotides read TGTGCCAGTACTCCCCTCCTACTGAACACTGAAGCTTTCTTT.